This TCR beta chain was documented in a study of CD8+CD57+ T cells in acquired aplastic anemia. Background on the study: 3.2 ug was the average amount of DNA from sorted CD4+ and CD8+ cells.

The study's findings and limits: Patients and controls shared some 29 CD8+ CDR3 sequences, which appeared highly expressed in patients and within their immunodominant clones. For CD8+ Simpson's diversity, patients and controls showed no significant difference.

For CDR3 and TCR beta VDJ profiling, genomic DNA was the template used. TCRdb re-analysed the reads in MiXCR, keeping a single row per CDR3 protein. In the table there are fewer than 200,000 distinct CDR3 sequences, around half of which are singletons. Notes on this clonotype: Its target is unknown.

CD8+CD57+ cell expansion, shown by flow cytometry, had occurred in the patients selected for sequencing. Patients were treatment-naive when blood was sampled. V lost 5 bases, J lost 0 bases, and 12 bases lay in between. The CDR3 contains 14 residues. Germline CDR1 DFQATT, CDR2 SNEGSKA (reference sequence). Material: sorted CD4+, CD8+, or CD8+CD57+ T cells (not recorded which) from PBMCs. V gene TRBV20-1 combines with J gene TRBJ2-3, with D possibly TRBD2 on 5 matching bases. The sequence derives from a human donor with aplastic anemia. In DNA, the CDR3 is TGCAGTGCTGGAAAAGAGGGAAGCACAGATACGCAGTATTTT. It specifies CSAGKEGSTDTQYF.